This note documents a single TCR beta chain sequence. Sequenced by immunoSEQ multiplex PCR; TCRdb stores in-frame clones only, minus some. The sample gives roughly 41,000 clones, over 80% of which show up once; around 4.8% is in the top ten. This record belongs to a study of blood T cell repertoires in COVID-19. Germline CDR1 SGHKS, CDR2 YYEKEE (reference sequence). The J segment lost 3 bases and the V segment lost 2 bases, leaving 8 bases of the junction unmatched. The CDR3 runs to 16 residues. This sequence originates from a man in his fifties or sixties with active COVID-19. V gene TRBV5-5 combines with J gene TRBJ1-2; 9 bases agree with TRBD1. Source material: peripheral blood. The CDR3 loop is CASSLMPGQGYYGYTF. In DNA, the CDR3 is TGTGCCAGCAGCTTAATGCCGGGACAGGGTTACTATGGCTACACCTTC.